Below, 8 T cell receptor beta chains from the same sample are listed, as sequenced in a study of a mutant IDH1 vaccine in newly diagnosed glioma. The antigens for these receptors are not known. Sequencing used immunoSEQ multiplex PCR; TCRdb keeps in-frame clones, though not all of them. The data show 35,000 to 50,000 clones, around 92% seen once. Time point meaning: week 35, safety follow-up. A single vaccine dose contained 300 ug of mutant IDH1 20-mer peptide, and topical imiquimod was used with it. Sequencing used PBMCs, obtained from a glioma patient whose treatment included an IDH1 peptide vaccine. The receptors were sampled from a man aged 45 to 65 with glioma.

V and J are TRBV7-9 and TRBJ2-5, with 10 bases identical to TRBD1. V lost 5 bases to trimming and J lost 5 bases; unmatched junction nucleotides: 8. The CDR3 consists of 15 residues. Looked up from germline, CDR1 is SEHNR and CDR2 is FQNEAQ (reference sequence). CDR3 residues: CASSPRQGARETQYF. Here the CDR3 DNA reads TGTGCCAGCAGCCCTAGACAGGGGGCTAGGGAGACCCAGTACTTC.

The chain recombines TRBV29-1 with TRBJ1-1; D call uncertain. The CDR3 runs 12 residues. Germline V gene data show CDR1 as SQVTM and CDR2 as ANQGSEA. The germline V and J ends were trimmed by 3 bases and 1 base, with 6 bases remaining between them. DNA for the CDR3: TGCAGCGTTGACGCAGGGAACACTGAAGCTTTCTTT. The encoded protein is CSVDAGNTEAFF.

The chain links TRBV27 to TRBJ1-1; no clear D. Trimming removed 8 bases at V and 1 base at J, with 11 bases between. Germline lookup yields CDR1 MNHEY and CDR2 SMNVEV (reference sequence). CDR3 size: 13 residues. The DNA for the CDR3 is TGTGCCAGCCGACCAACAGCGAACACTGAAGCTTTCTTT. Encoded protein: CASRPTANTEAFF.

The chain has TRBV7-6 and TRBJ2-7; D possibly corresponds to TRBD2 (6 bases). The CDR3 sequence is 12 residues long. CDR1 and CDR2 from the germline V gene are SGHVS and FNYEAQ. V lost 3 bases to trimming and J lost 7 bases, with 10 bases between them. This CDR3 reads CASSLDREEQYF. CDR3 nucleotide sequence: TGTGCCAGCAGCTTGGATCGGGAGGAGCAGTACTTC.

This clone was seen once. This sequence joins TRBV29-1 and TRBJ2-3, with 14 bases matching TRBD2. Germline lookup yields CDR1 SQVTM and CDR2 ANQGSEA. V gave up 6 bases and J gave up 5 bases; unmatched junction bases: 7. CDR3 length equals 15 residues. CDR3 DNA: TGCAGCGTCCGGACTAGCGGGGGGCGAGAAGATACGCAGTATTTT. It is translated as CSVRTSGGREDTQYF.

The rearrangement links TRBV7-6 to TRBJ1-3; maybe TRBD1 (5 bases). Germline CDR1 SGHVS, CDR2 FNYEAQ. The V gene lost 1 base and the J gene lost 7 bases, with 14 bases spanning the gap. The CDR3 length is 15 residues. The CDR3 bases are TGTGCCAGCAGCTTAGTATCAGGGAACCTCAACACCATATATTTT. Protein: CASSLVSGNLNTIYF. Filled out from reference TRBV7-6 and TRBJ1-3, the complete variable domain reads GAGVSQSPRYKVTKRGQDVALRCDPISGHVSLYWYRQALGQGPEFLTYFNYEAQQDKSGLPNDRFSAERPEGSISTLTIQRTEQRDSAMYRCASSLVSGNLNTIYFGEGSWLTVV.

The sample holds a few counts of this clone. The V and J genes are TRBV4-3 and TRBJ2-3; possible D gene TRBD2, 5 bases. V lost 0 bases and J lost 2, with 9 bases in between. CDR1 is LGHNA and CDR2 is YSLEER in the germline V gene. This CDR3 has 15 amino acids. Here the CDR3 DNA reads TGCGCCAGCAGCCAAGAGGAGGCATTCACAGATACGCAGTATTTT. This gives the protein CASSQEEAFTDTQYF.

This sequence joins TRBV2 and TRBJ2-5; 12 bases align to TRBD2. The CDR3 runs 18 residues. Germline trimming cut 6 bases from V and 3 bases from J; bases unmatched to any gene: 14. CDR1 is SNHLY, CDR2 FYNNEI, per germline. In DNA form, the CDR3 reads TGTGCCAGCAGCCAAGGTCTGACTAGCGGGGGCTGGGAAGAGACCCAGTACTTC. It specifies CASSQGLTSGGWEETQYF.